This T cell receptor (beta chain) derives from a study of blood T cell repertoires in COVID-19 (dated by TCRdb to 2019 to 2021). For the study in its entirety: Samples from collaborators originated in the United States, Italy and Spain and spanned both the acute and convalescent phases of COVID-19. The material from the prospective study consisted of cDNA or gDNA derived from T cells, B-cell-depleted T cells, or PBMCs. Deeply sampled blood TCRbeta repertoires from subjects exposed to, actively infected with, or recovered from COVID-19 were included in the dataset. The repertoires were released in a freely available public database intended as a resource for research on the immune response to SARS-CoV-2. Samples were obtained from the ongoing ImmuneRACE study (first 160 participants) and from 1,200 or so subjects provided by 6 global collaborators. Sample metadata almost always included a de-identified subject ID, COVID-19 status, age in years and sex. Where available, HLA class I and class II types were obtained from metadata supplied by the sample provider rather than from assay-based typing.

The immunoSEQ Assay, a bias-controlled multiplex PCR, was used to amplify TCRbeta CDR3 regions from genomic DNA. In the authors' own workflow: The number of nucleated cells in each sample was estimated from the amplification of reference gene primers within the assay. Sequence reads were collapsed and filtered to measure the absolute abundance of every unique TCRbeta CDR3 rearrangement. Productive Simpson clonality was computed per sample as the square root of Simpson's diversity index over productive rearrangements. What TCRdb holds here is the immuneACCESS table cut down to in-frame rearrangements. Part of the clones is not present; checked against another copy, under half of the missing clones reflect an unresolved V gene, and the others are unexplained. V and J calls and clone size are given by that table; D and trimming were obtained from the DNA. The sample data list 65,000 to 95,000 clones, and roughly 89% of these were observed just once. Jointly, the top ten make up over 4% of the sample.

The germline V gene (reference sequence) yields MNHEY for CDR1 and SMNVEV for CDR2. The CDR3 runs 15 residues from the cysteine to the phenylalanine. Only the CDR3 portion is preserved as DNA: 45 bases, with reading frame beginning at the first base. Trimming accounts for 6 bases at V and 0 bases at J, while the number of junction bases matched to no gene is 5. Each collaborating institution followed its own protocols to collect whole blood in K2EDTA tubes. For TCRbeta analysis, collaborators shipped samples as frozen whole blood, isolated PBMCs, or DNA extracted from either of those sample types. On this clone: Its recognized antigen is unknown. Per-base qualities were not stored, and no clone one base away is much larger.

Results the study describes overall, beyond this receptor: Clinical and demographic metadata were provided uncurated, with the amount varying by source and participant.

This sequence originates from a man aged 50 to 59 with active COVID-19. The sample was peripheral blood. The chain is encoded by TRBV27 joined to TRBJ2-7, and TRBD2 aligns with 10 junction nucleotides. The DNA reads TGTGCCAGCAGCATAAAGCGGGGGGGCTCCTACGAGCAGTACTTC. Translated, it reads CASSIKRGGSYEQYF.